This T cell receptor beta chain was captured by sequencing in a study of cytomegalovirus exposure and HLA in healthy donors. Primers included in the PCR were 60 Vbeta and 13 Jbeta primers. Only in-frame clones appear in the TCRdb table, and some are missing; sequencing was by immunoSEQ multiplex PCR. The data show tens of thousands of clones, around 84% seen once. The sequenced material came from PBMCs. The receptor's source is a male donor in good health and CMV-seronegative.

CDR3 residues: CASSPPTVEGYTF. CDR3 nucleotide sequence: TGTGCCAGCTCACCACCGACGGTGGAGGGCTACACCTTC. J is TRBJ1-2 and V is TRBV18; D unresolved. CDR1 and CDR2 (germline): KGHSH, LQKENI. This CDR3 spans 13 amino acids. The V end lost 0 bases, the J end lost 8 bases, and 10 bases lay between the germline ends.